This T cell receptor (beta chain) originates from a study of resident and recirculating memory T cells in vitiligo. Study-wide background: Epidermis came from shave biopsies of lesional and nonlesional sites, plus PBMCs. No cells were sorted; samples were homogenized just before genomic DNA extraction.

V was trimmed by 0 bases and J by 3 bases, leaving 12 bases between them. The CDR3 sequence is 16 residues long. Looked up from germline, CDR1 is MGHRA and CDR2 is YSYEKL. Patients' lesions had not changed for the previous 6 months. Patients had to be free of confetti depigmentation, indicating active vitiligo. Repertoires were generated with immunoSEQ multiplex PCR, while TCRdb's copy carries only in-frame clones and drops some. Among 70,000 to 85,000 clones, 91% were seen once, and the ten largest hold less than 5.5%. The sequenced sample consisted of blood. The V gene is TRBV4-1, the J gene TRBJ1-3; D gene uncertain. The receptor was derived from a male donor with vitiligo. The CDR3 loop is CASSQDMAAGGNTIYF. CDR3 nucleotide sequence: TGCGCCAGCAGCCAAGATATGGCGGCTGGTGGAAACACCATATATTTT.